This T cell receptor (beta chain) was documented in a study of post-analysis software for immune sequencing data (dated by TCRdb to between 2014 and 2017). About the full investigation: Relapsing-remitting, secondary progressive and progressive-relapsing multiple sclerosis were recorded as disease courses, and subtype annotation was lacking for some patients. The multiple sclerosis patient repertoires were compared with approximately 11 previously published healthy control repertoires from donors aged about 6 to 26 years. A subset of samples was prepared in parallel using single-end sample barcoding, then pooled and co-amplified after Illumina adapter ligation. What the authors observed across the whole study: When samples were clustered directly using the F measure, samples prepared in the same batch co-clustered strongly, which prompted a batch-effect correction. Multiple sclerosis patients had significantly lower normalized Chao1 diversity than controls, a result that suggests substantial peripheral T-cell clonal expansion. Significantly higher frequencies in patients than in controls were found for roughly 5 TRBV segments, including TRBV5-6, TRBV5-1 and TRBV20-1. The multiple sclerosis patient group was slightly younger than the control group.

A remark on this clonotype: The specificity of this receptor is unknown. Within one base of it there is no much larger clone, and no base qualities were kept.

The receptor library was made with PCR. Sequencing relied on an Illumina HiSeq 2500. Unique molecular identifiers were incorporated into TCR beta cDNA libraries to reduce PCR and sequencing biases. About 0.5 million cDNA molecules were obtained for every 1 to 10 million input T cells, so each molecule roughly corresponded to one T cell. The same protocol used for the earlier healthy control dataset was applied to prepare and sequence the patient libraries. Within a given batch, samples were prepared together, multiplexed and sequenced on the same HiSeq lane. On the study's bioinformatics: MIGEC handled the raw barcoded reads, throwing out single-read molecular identifier groups before consensus assembly and CDR3 extraction. VDJtools was used for post-analysis of the clonotype tables, and diversity was normalized by down-sampling every dataset to the size of the smallest sample. To correct batch-related cross-sample contamination, repertoire overlap clustering matched CDR3 amino acid sequences but not nucleotide sequences. TCRdb reprocessing: public reads trimmed at Q25 with fastp, clones called with MiXCR, in-frame beta chains kept. Identical CDR3 protein sequences are pooled into one entry, listed with their most common genes and DNA. The V and J calls shown here were made by TCRdb, not taken from the authors' results. Counted in this sample were a few hundred thousand distinct CDR3 sequences; 30% to 45% of them appeared once. The top ten hold about an eighth of the sample.

To demonstrate the VDJtools post-analysis software, the study profiled TCR beta repertoires from the peripheral blood of 10 to 15 young patients with multiple sclerosis. The patients with multiple sclerosis were children and adolescents between roughly 6 and 16 years of age. From its cysteine to its phenylalanine, the CDR3 spans 14 amino acids. Left in the record is the CDR3 DNA by itself, 42 bases read in frame from the first base. V is pared back by 10 bases and J by 5 bases, with 17 bases lying between the germline termini. This chain is built from TRBV12-3 or TRBV12-4 and TRBJ2-2, and possibly TRBD2, on 6 matching bases. The sequenced sample was blood. The origin of this receptor is a girl aged 10 to 17 with multiple sclerosis. The sequenced DNA is TGTGCCACCCGGGTACGGGGGATGACCGGGGAGCTGTTTTTT. This gives the protein CATRVRGMTGELFF.